Each of the 6 T cell receptor beta chains below was sequenced from the same sample in a study of T cell responses to AZD1222 COVID-19 vaccine. TCRdb keeps only in-frame clones here, not all; method: immunoSEQ multiplex PCR. This table has about 100,000 clones, roughly 87% appearing once. The sample here was peripheral blood, taken on day 0 of AZD1222 vaccination. The receptors originated from an adult in good health.

V gene TRBV29-1 combines with J gene TRBJ2-5, with TRBD1 as a possible D gene (5 bases). V was pared by 4 bases and J by 5 bases, with 14 bases between. Germline CDR1 SQVTM, CDR2 ANQGSEA. CDR3 length equals 13 residues. The CDR3 region is CSVGRAPEETQYF. The CDR3 nucleotides read TGCAGCGTTGGCAGGGCACCGGAGGAGACCCAGTACTTC. The full variable domain, rest sourced from reference TRBV29-1 and TRBJ2-5, is SAVISQKPSRDICQRGTSLTIQCQVDSQVTMMFWYRQQPGQSLTLIATANQGSEATYESGFVIDKFPISRPNLTFSTLTVSNMSPEDSSIYLCSVGRAPEETQYFGPGTRLLVL.

V gene TRBV12-3 or TRBV12-4 combines with J gene TRBJ1-2, with D unclear. The CDR3 loop spans 13 amino acids. Trimming shortened V by 1 base and J by 4 bases, and 7 bases separated the two germline ends. The CDR3 DNA follows: TGTGCCAGCAGTTTAGGAGAGGGCTATGGCTACACCTTC. Translated, it gives CASSLGEGYGYTF.

CDR3 DNA sequence: TGTGCCAGCAGCCAGTGGACTAGCTCCGAGCAGTACTTC. This translates into CASSQWTSSEQYF. V usage is TRBV3-1 (or the pseudogene TRBV3-2) and J usage is TRBJ2-7, with TRBD2 matching over 8 bases. The trim removed 3 bases at V and 6 bases at J, leaving 4 bases unmatched. The CDR3 spans 13 residues. Germline loops: CDR1 LGHDT, CDR2 YNNKEL (reference sequence).

The V and J genes are TRBV28 and TRBJ1-5; D may be TRBD1 (6 bases). Trimming took 6 bases from V and 1 from J, leaving 16 bases between them. The CDR3 has 16 amino acids. CDR1 is MDHEN and CDR2 is SYDVKM in the germline V gene. The CDR3 loop reads CASSPITGLSNQPQHF. The CDR3 DNA reads as TGTGCCAGCAGCCCGATCACAGGGTTAAGCAATCAGCCCCAGCATTTT.

This chain uses TRBV3-1 (or the pseudogene TRBV3-2) with TRBJ1-5; 8 nucleotides agree with TRBD1. J was trimmed by 7 bases and V by 0 bases; bases with no gene match: 11. The CDR3 is 17 residues long. Germline CDR1 and CDR2: LGHDT and YNNKEL (reference sequence). The DNA for the CDR3 is TGTGCCAGCAGCCAAGAGGGTTATAGGACAGGGAGACAGCCCCAGCATTTT. It translates to CASSQEGYRTGRQPQHF.

V is TRBV19 and J is TRBJ1-2; a possible D gene is TRBD1 (6 bases). Germline V CDR1 and CDR2: LNHDA, SQIVND (reference sequence). Trimming pared 0 bases from V and 2 bases from J, leaving 16 bases between. This CDR3 has 17 residues. CDR3 nucleotide sequence: TGTGCCAGTAGTATAGATTTACCGACAGGCCTAAACTATGGCTACACCTTC. It codes for CASSIDLPTGLNYGYTF.